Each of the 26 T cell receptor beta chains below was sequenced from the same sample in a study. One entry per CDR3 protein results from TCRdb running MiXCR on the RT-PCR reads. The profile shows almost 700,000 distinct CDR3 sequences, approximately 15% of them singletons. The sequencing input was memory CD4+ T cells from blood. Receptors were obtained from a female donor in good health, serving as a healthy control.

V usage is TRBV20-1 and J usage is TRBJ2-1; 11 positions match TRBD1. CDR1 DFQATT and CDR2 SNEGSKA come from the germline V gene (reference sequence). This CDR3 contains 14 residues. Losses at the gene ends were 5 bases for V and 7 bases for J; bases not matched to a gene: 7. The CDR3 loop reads CSALRDRGGNEQFF. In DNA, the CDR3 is TGCAGTGCTCTACGGGACAGGGGGGGAAATGAGCAGTTCTTC.

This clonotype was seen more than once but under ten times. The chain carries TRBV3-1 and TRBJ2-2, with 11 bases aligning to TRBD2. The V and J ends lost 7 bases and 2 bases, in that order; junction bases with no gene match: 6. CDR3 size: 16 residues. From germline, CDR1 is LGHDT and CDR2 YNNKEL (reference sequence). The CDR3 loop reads CASTQTSGRNTGELFF. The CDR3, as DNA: TGTGCCAGCACTCAAACTAGCGGGAGAAACACCGGGGAGCTGTTTTTT.

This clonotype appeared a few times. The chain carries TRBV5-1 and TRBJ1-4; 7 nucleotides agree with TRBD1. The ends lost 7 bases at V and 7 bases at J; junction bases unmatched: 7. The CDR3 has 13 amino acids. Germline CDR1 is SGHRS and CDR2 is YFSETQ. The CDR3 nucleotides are TGCGCCAGCTCACAGGGGTCTGTTGAAAAACTGTTTTTT. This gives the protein CASSQGSVEKLFF.

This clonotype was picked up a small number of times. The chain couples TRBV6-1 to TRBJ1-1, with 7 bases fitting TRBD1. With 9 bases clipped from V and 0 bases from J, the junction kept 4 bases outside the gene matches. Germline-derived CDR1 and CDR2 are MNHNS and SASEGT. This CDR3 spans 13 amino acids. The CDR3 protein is CASGDRLNTEAFF. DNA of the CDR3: TGTGCCAGTGGGGACAGACTGAACACTGAAGCTTTCTTT.

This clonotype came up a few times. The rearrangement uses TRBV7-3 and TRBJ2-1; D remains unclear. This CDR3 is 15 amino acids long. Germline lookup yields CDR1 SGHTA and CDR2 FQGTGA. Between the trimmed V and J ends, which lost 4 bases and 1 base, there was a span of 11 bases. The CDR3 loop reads CASSSRAGSYNEQFF. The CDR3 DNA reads TGTGCCAGCAGCTCCCGGGCCGGATCCTACAATGAGCAGTTCTTC.

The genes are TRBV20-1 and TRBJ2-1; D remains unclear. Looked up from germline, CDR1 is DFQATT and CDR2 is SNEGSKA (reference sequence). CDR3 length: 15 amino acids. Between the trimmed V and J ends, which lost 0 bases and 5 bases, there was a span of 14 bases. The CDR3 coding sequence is TGCAGTGCTAGAGATCTTAGGATTTTGGACAATGAGCAGTTCTTC. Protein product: CSARDLRILDNEQFF.

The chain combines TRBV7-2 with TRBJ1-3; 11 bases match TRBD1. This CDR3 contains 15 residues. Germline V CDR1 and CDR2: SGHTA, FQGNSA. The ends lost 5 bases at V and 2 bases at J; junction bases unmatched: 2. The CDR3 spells CASSAGQGAGNTIYF. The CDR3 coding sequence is TGTGCCAGCAGCGCGGGACAGGGGGCTGGAAACACCATATATTTT.

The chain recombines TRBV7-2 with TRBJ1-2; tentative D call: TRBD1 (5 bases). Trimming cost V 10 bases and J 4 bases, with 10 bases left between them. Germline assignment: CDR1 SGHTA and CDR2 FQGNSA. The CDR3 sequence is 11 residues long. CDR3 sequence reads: CATSGAYGYTF. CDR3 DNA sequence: TGTGCCACCTCTGGGGCCTATGGCTACACCTTC.

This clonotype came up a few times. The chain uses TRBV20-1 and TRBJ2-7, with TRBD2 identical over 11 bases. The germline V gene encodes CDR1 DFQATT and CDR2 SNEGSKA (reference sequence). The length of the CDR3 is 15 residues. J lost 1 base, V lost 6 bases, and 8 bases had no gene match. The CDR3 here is CSAVGASGGSYEQYF. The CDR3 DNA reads TGCAGTGCCGTCGGAGCTAGCGGGGGGTCCTACGAGCAGTACTTC.

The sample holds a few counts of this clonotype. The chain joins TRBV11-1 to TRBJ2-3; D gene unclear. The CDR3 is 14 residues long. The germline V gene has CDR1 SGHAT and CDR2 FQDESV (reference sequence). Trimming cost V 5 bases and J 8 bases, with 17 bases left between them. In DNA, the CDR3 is TGTGCCAGCAGCCCTTTCGGACCCGGAGCTACGCAGTATTTT. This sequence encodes CASSPFGPGATQYF. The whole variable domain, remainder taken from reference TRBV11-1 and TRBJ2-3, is EAEVAQSPRYKITEKSQAVAFWCDPISGHATLYWYRQILGQGPELLVQFQDESVVDDSQLPKDRFSAERLKGVDSTLKIQPAELGDSAMYLCASSPFGPGATQYFGPGTRLTVL.

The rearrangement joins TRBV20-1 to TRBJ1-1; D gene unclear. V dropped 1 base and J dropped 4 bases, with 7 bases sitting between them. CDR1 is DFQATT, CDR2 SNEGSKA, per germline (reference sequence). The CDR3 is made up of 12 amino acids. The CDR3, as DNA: TGCAGTGCTAGAGCGGACTTCACTGAAGCTTTCTTT. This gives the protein CSARADFTEAFF.

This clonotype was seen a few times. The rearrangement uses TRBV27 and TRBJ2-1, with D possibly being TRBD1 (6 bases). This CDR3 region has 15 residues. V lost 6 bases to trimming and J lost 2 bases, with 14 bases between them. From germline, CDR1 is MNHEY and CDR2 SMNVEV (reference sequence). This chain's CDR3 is CASRVGATAYNEQFF. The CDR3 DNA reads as TGTGCCAGCAGGGTGGGGGCGACTGCCTACAATGAGCAGTTCTTC.

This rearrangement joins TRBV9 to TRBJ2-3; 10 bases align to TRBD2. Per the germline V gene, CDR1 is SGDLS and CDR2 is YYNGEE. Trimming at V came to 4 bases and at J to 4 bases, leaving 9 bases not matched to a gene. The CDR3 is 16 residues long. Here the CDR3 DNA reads TGTGCCAGCAGCTTGCGAGCGGGAGGGCCCCCAGATACGCAGTATTTT. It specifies CASSLRAGGPPDTQYF.

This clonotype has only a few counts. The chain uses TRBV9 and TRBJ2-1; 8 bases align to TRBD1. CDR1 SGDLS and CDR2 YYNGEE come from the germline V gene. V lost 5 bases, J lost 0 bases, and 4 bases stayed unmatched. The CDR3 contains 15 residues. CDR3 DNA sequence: TGTGCCAGCAGTGGACAGGGAGGCTCCTACAATGAGCAGTTCTTC. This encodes CASSGQGGSYNEQFF.

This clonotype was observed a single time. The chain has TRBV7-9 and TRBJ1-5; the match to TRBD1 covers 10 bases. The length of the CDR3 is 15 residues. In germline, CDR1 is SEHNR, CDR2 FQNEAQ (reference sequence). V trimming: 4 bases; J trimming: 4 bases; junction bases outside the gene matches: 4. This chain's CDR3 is CASSWGTGANQPQHF. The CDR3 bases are TGTGCCAGCAGCTGGGGGACAGGGGCTAATCAGCCCCAGCATTTT.

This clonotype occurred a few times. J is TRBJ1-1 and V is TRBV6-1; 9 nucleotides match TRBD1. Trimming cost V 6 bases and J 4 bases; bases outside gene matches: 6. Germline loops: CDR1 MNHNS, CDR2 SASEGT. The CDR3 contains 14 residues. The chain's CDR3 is CASSAGTGTTEAFF. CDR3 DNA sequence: TGTGCCAGCAGCGCCGGGACAGGGACCACTGAAGCTTTCTTT.

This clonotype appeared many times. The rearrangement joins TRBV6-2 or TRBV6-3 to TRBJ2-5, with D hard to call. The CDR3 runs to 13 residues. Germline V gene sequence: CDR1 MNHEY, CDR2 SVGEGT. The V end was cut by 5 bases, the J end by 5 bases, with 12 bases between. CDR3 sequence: CASSTFVPETQYF. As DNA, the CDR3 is TGTGCCAGCAGTACTTTCGTGCCGGAGACCCAGTACTTC.

CDR3 DNA: TGTGCCAGTAGTGGCATGGGCTCCAATCAGCCCCAGCATTTT. Residues: CASSGMGSNQPQHF. The V call is TRBV19, the J call TRBJ1-5; the D is unclear. The V end lost 5 bases, the J end lost 3 bases, and 11 bases lay between the germline ends. Germline CDR1 LNHDA, CDR2 SQIVND (reference sequence). The CDR3 has 14 amino acids.

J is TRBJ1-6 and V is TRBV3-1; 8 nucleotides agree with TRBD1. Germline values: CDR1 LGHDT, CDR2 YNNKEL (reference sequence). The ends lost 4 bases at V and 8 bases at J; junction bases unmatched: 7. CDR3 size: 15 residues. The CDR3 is CASSPWTGWDSPLHF. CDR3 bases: TGTGCCAGCAGCCCGTGGACAGGGTGGGATTCACCCCTCCACTTT.

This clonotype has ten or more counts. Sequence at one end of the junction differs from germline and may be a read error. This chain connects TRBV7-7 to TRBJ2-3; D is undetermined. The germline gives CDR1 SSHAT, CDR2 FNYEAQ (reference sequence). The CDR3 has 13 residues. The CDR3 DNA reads TGTGCTAGCAGCAGAGCCCCGGATAATACGCAGTATTTT. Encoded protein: CASSRAPDNTQYF.

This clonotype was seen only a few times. The CDR3 protein is CASSQEERNIQYF. The DNA for the CDR3 is TGTGCCAGCAGCCAAGAAGAGAGGAACATTCAGTACTTC. The gene calls are TRBV3-1 and TRBJ2-4; D remains ambiguous. The germline V gene encodes CDR1 LGHDT and CDR2 YNNKEL (reference sequence). Trimming pared 0 bases from V and 7 bases from J, leaving 7 bases between. This CDR3 spans 13 amino acids. The full variable domain, with the rest looked up from reference TRBV3-1 and TRBJ2-4, is DTAVSQTPKYLVTQMGNDKSIKCEQNLGHDTMYWYKQDSKKFLKIMFSYNNKELIINETVPNRFSPKSPDKAHLNLHINSLELGDSAVYFCASSQEERNIQYFGAGTRLSVL.

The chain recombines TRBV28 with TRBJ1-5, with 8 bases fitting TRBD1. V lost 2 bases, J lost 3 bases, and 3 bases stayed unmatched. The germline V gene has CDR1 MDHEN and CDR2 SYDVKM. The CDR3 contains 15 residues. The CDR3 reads CASSLQGANNQPQHF. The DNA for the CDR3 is TGTGCCAGCAGTTTACAGGGGGCTAACAATCAGCCCCAGCATTTT. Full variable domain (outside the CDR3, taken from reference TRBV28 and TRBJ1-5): DVKVTQSSRYLVKRTGEKVFLECVQDMDHENMFWYRQDPGLGLRLIYFSYDVKMKEKGDIPEGYSVSREKKERFSLILESASTNQTSMYLCASSLQGANNQPQHFGDGTRLSIL.

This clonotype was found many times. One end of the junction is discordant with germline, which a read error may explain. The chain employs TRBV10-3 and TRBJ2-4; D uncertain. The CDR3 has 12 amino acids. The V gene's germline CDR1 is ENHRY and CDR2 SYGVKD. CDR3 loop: CATSRRLDIQYF. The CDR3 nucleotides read TGTGCCACCAGTCGGAGATTGGACATTCAGTACTTC.

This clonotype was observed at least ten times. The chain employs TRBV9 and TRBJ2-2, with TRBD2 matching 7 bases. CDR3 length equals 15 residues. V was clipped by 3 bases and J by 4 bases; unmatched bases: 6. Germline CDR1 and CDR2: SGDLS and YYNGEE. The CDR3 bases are TGTGCCAGCAGCGGAGCCGGGGGGAGCACCGGGGAGCTGTTTTTT. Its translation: CASSGAGGSTGELFF.

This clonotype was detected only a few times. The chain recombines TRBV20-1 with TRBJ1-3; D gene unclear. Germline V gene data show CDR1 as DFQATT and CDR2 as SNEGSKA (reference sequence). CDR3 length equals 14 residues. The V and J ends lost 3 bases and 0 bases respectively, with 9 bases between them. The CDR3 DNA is TGCAGTGCTAGGGGAGGCTCCTCTGGAAACACCATATATTTT. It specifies CSARGGSSGNTIYF.

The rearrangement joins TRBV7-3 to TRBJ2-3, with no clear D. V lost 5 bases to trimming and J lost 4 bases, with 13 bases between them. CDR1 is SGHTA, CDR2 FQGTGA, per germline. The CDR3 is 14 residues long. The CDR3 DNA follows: TGTGCCAGCAGCATAGGCTCGGCGGCAGATACGCAGTATTTT. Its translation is CASSIGSAADTQYF.